This T cell receptor (beta chain) was observed in a study of blood T cells in healthy people across ages. Regarding the study as a whole: Significant beta diversity loss was already apparent by age approximately 36, declining roughly linearly.

Together with a sample-barcoded 5' primer, a J-beta primer mix was included in a second PCR lasting roughly 7 to 11 cycles. Each cDNA molecule carried a tag from a template-switch adaptor that contained 12 random nucleotides. TCRdb independently ran MiXCR on the 5' RACE reads; one entry per CDR3 protein. This sample has 500,000 to 650,000 distinct CDR3 sequences, with 25% to 35% found just once. Of note for this clonotype: Its target is not known.

Germline V gene data show CDR1 as SGHVS and CDR2 as FNYEAQ. The CDR3 extends over 14 amino acids. V lost 5 bases and J lost 7, with 14 bases in between. Collection of approximately 9.3 milliliters of peripheral blood was performed for each donor. Separately, the same data were catalogued under a study of T cells of mothers and their children. That work states: Three healthy Caucasian mothers and their six children donated.

This chain links TRBV7-6 with TRBJ2-2, with D uncertain. The sequence came from a boy between 2 and 10 years old in good health. Sample: blood. The CDR3 spells CASSVSPYIGELFF. The CDR3 DNA follows: TGTGCCAGCAGCGTATCCCCGTATATCGGGGAGCTGTTTTTT.